These 9 T cell receptor beta chains were sequenced from one sample in a study of blood T cells in healthy people across ages. Combining a sample-barcoded 5' primer with a J-beta primer mix, a second PCR ran for roughly 7 to 11 cycles. TCRdb itself ran the 5' RACE reads through MiXCR, one entry per CDR3 protein. The sample includes 800,000 to 950,000 distinct CDR3 sequences, 29% of them seen just once. The same sample was also studied in work on T cells of mothers and their children.

Material for sequencing was blood. The source of these receptors is a woman in her thirties or forties in good health.

The rearrangement joins TRBV7-9 to TRBJ2-4; maybe TRBD2 (6 bases). The CDR3 runs to 15 residues. Deletions cut 5 bases from V and 9 bases from J, with 20 bases between. The germline CDR1 and CDR2 sequences are SEHNR and FQNEAQ (reference sequence). For the CDR3, the DNA is TGTGCCAGCAGCCCTCCCCTTGACCTGGAGGGCATTCAGTACTTC. It specifies CASSPPLDLEGIQYF.

This clonotype came up a few times. CDR3 nucleotides: TGTGCCAGCACCCAGGACATGAACACTGAAGCTTTCTTT. Translating gives CASTQDMNTEAFF. This chain uses TRBV7-8 with TRBJ1-1; possible D gene TRBD1, 5 bases. Per the germline V gene, CDR1 is SGHVS and CDR2 is FQNEAQ. V was pared by 7 bases and J by 0 bases, with 9 bases between. The length of the CDR3 is 13 residues.

This chain joins TRBV28 and TRBJ1-2; 7 bases map to TRBD1. This CDR3 has 13 amino acids. V trimming: 2 bases; J trimming: 10 bases; junction bases outside the gene matches: 7. Per germline, CDR1 MDHEN and CDR2 SYDVKM. The chain's CDR3 is CASSLDRVSLYTF. In DNA, the CDR3 is TGTGCCAGCAGTTTAGACAGGGTTAGCCTCTACACCTTC.

The table lists this clonotype with a few counts. This sequence joins TRBV3-1 and TRBJ1-6; D is unclear. There are 16 residues in the CDR3. CDR1 is LGHDT and CDR2 is YNNKEL in the germline V gene (reference sequence). Trimming shortened V by 0 bases and J by 6 bases, and 12 bases separated the two germline ends. The CDR3 sequence: CASSQDLGRVNSPLHF. In DNA form, the CDR3 reads TGTGCCAGCAGCCAAGACCTCGGACGGGTTAATTCACCCCTCCACTTT.

A word on this clonotype: One junction end disagrees with the germline gene, perhaps due to a read error. The chain joins TRBV7-3 to TRBJ2-7; tentatively, D is TRBD1 (6 bases). This CDR3 spans 15 amino acids. Germline CDR1 reads SGHTA; CDR2 reads FQGTGA. The CDR3 region has the DNA TGTGCCAGCAACCCCCAGGGACACCTACTTTACGAGCAGTACTTT. Protein: CASNPQGHLLYEQYF.

The V call is TRBV7-2, the J call TRBJ2-3; 9 nucleotides align to TRBD2. Germline lookup yields CDR1 SGHTA and CDR2 FQGNSA. The CDR3 is 16 residues long. V was clipped by 5 bases and J by 0 bases; unmatched bases: 6. The CDR3, as DNA: TGTGCCAGCAGCCGGAGCGGGGGGCCTAGCACAGATACGCAGTATTTT. Protein: CASSRSGGPSTDTQYF.

This clonotype was seen once. The chain joins TRBV5-1 to TRBJ1-1; TRBD1 matches 7 bases. Germline assignment: CDR1 SGHRS and CDR2 YFSETQ. The CDR3 loop spans 15 amino acids. With 3 bases clipped from V and 1 base from J, the junction kept 6 bases outside the gene matches. The DNA for the CDR3 is TGCGCCAGCAGCTGCACGACAGGGACGAACACTGAAGCTTTCTTT. It translates to CASSCTTGTNTEAFF.

The chain uses TRBV28 and TRBJ2-7; TRBD1 agrees at 9 bases. Germline lookup yields CDR1 MDHEN and CDR2 SYDVKM. The CDR3 loop spans 15 amino acids. J was trimmed by 4 bases and V by 4 bases; bases with no gene match: 8. The CDR3 region has the DNA TGTGCCAGCAGTTCCTCCGGGACAGGGAGATACGAGCAGTACTTC. It translates to CASSSSGTGRYEQYF.

This clonotype has more than one count but fewer than ten. The genes are TRBV2 and TRBJ1-6, with D uncertain. Germline V gene data show CDR1 as SNHLY and CDR2 as FYNNEI. This CDR3 comprises 14 residues. V lost 1 base, J lost 8 bases, and 9 bases lay in between. The CDR3 sequence: CASSEEGSYSPLHF. The DNA of the CDR3 is TGTGCCAGCAGTGAAGAGGGTTCGTATTCACCCCTCCACTTT.